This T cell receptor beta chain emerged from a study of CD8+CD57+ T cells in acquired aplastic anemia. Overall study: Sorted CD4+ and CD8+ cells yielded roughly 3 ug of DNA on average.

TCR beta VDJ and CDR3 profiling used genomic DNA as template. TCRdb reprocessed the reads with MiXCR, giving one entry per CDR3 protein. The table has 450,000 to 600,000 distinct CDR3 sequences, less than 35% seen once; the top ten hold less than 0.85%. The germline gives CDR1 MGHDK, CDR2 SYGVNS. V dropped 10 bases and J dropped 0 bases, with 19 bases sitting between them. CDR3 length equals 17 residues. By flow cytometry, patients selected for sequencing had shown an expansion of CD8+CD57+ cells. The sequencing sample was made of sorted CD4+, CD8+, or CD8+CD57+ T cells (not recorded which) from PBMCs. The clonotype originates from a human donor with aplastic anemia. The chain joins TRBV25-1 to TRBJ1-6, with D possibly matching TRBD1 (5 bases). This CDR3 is CAISGPQGSSYNSPLHF. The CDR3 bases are TGTGCCATCTCAGGCCCGCAGGGAAGCTCCTATAATTCACCCCTCCACTTT.